These T cell receptor beta chains were read from a single sample in a study of OX40 agonist ivuxolimab in advanced cancers. TCRdb keeps only in-frame clones here, not all; method: immunoSEQ multiplex PCR. The sample contains around 42,000 clones, approximately 89% of which appear only once. The input for sequencing was CD4+ or CD8+ T cells sorted from blood, taken in a trial of the OX40 agonist ivuxolimab. The source of these receptors is an adult with an advanced solid tumor such as melanoma, head and neck, liver or kidney cancer. CDR3s include the opening cysteine and the closing phenylalanine or tryptophan. D genes are given only for firm matches. Not every row has a clone size; where given, it reads once, few, many or a size class.

abundance: -; j_gene: TRBJ2-7; d_gene: TRBD2; v_gene: TRBV10-3; CDR3nt: TGTGCCATCAGTCCGATTAGCGGGCCTTCCTACGAGCAGTACTTC; CDR3aa: CAISPISGPSYEQYF
abundance: hyperexpanded; j_gene: TRBJ2-7; d_gene: -; v_gene: TRBV28; CDR3nt: TGTGCCAGCAGTTTCTCCTTAGCCGGGACCGCTACCTACGAGCAGTACTTC; CDR3aa: CASSFSLAGTATYEQYF
abundance: -; j_gene: TRBJ2-3; d_gene: TRBD2; v_gene: TRBV28; CDR3nt: TGTGCCAGCAGTTTCCGGAGGGCGGGAGCCGGAGATACGCAGTATTTT; CDR3aa: CASSFRRAGAGDTQYF
abundance: -; j_gene: TRBJ2-2; d_gene: -; v_gene: TRBV10-2; CDR3nt: TGCGCCAGCAGTCCGACGACCGGGGAGCTGTTTTTT; CDR3aa: CASSPTTGELFF
abundance: -; j_gene: TRBJ2-3; d_gene: -; v_gene: TRBV28; CDR3nt: TGTGCCAGCAGCATTGGAGGGACCGTGGCGACAGATACGCAGTATTTT; CDR3aa: CASSIGGTVATDTQYF
abundance: -; j_gene: TRBJ2-1; d_gene: -; v_gene: TRBV29-1; CDR3nt: TGCAGCGTTGAAGACCCCGGCGGGGCCGGATCCTACAATGAGCAGTTCTTC; CDR3aa: CSVEDPGGAGSYNEQFF
abundance: -; j_gene: TRBJ2-3; d_gene: -; v_gene: TRBV9; CDR3nt: TGTGCCAGCAGCTTAAACGCAGATACGCAGTATTTT; CDR3aa: CASSLNADTQYF
abundance: -; j_gene: TRBJ2-7; d_gene: TRBD1; v_gene: TRBV29-1; CDR3nt: TGCAGCGTTGCCTCACAGGGGTCCCTTACCTACGAGCAGTACTTC; CDR3aa: CSVASQGSLTYEQYF
abundance: -; j_gene: TRBJ1-1; d_gene: TRBD1; v_gene: TRBV5-1; CDR3nt: TGCGCCAGCAGCGTATACAGGGGCGAAGGCACTGAAGCTTTCTTT; CDR3aa: CASSVYRGEGTEAFF
abundance: -; j_gene: TRBJ2-3; d_gene: TRBD2; v_gene: TRBV7-6; CDR3nt: TGTGCCAGCAGCTTAGGGACTAGCGGGATTTGGGCAGATACGCAGTATTTT; CDR3aa: CASSLGTSGIWADTQYF
abundance: medium-sized; j_gene: TRBJ1-1; d_gene: TRBD1; v_gene: TRBV6-5; CDR3nt: TGTGCCAGCAGTTACGAGGGGGCGCGAACTGAAGCTTTCTTT; CDR3aa: CASSYEGARTEAFF
abundance: -; j_gene: TRBJ2-3; d_gene: -; v_gene: TRBV7-6; CDR3nt: TGTGCCAGCAGCTTAACGCAAAGCATCGGGCGGAGAGTTACGCAGTATTTT; CDR3aa: CASSLTQSIGRRVTQYF
abundance: -; j_gene: TRBJ2-7; d_gene: -; v_gene: TRBV5-5; CDR3nt: TGTGCCAGCAGCCTCGGTACCTACGAGCAGTACTTC; CDR3aa: CASSLGTYEQYF
abundance: -; j_gene: TRBJ1-1; d_gene: -; v_gene: TRBV6-5; CDR3nt: TGTGCCAGCAGTTCCCATGAAGCTTTCTTT; CDR3aa: CASSSHEAFF
abundance: -; j_gene: TRBJ2-4; d_gene: -; v_gene: TRBV9; CDR3nt: TGTGCCAGCAGCGCCGGGGCCGTGGCCAAAAACATTCAGTACTTC; CDR3aa: CASSAGAVAKNIQYF
abundance: -; j_gene: TRBJ2-3; d_gene: -; v_gene: TRBV27; CDR3nt: TGTGCCAGCAGTATCCGGGAGTTCAACGGGCCAGATACGCAGTATTTT; CDR3aa: CASSIREFNGPDTQYF
abundance: -; j_gene: TRBJ2-5; d_gene: TRBD2; v_gene: TRBV7-9; CDR3nt: TGTGCCAGCAGCTTAGTGCGGGGGAATCAAGAGACCCAGTACTTC; CDR3aa: CASSLVRGNQETQYF
abundance: -; j_gene: TRBJ2-3; d_gene: -; v_gene: TRBV4-1; CDR3nt: TGCGCCAGCAGCCGCCTTAGCGTGAGTGGTTCAGATACGCAGTATTTT; CDR3aa: CASSRLSVSGSDTQYF
abundance: -; j_gene: TRBJ2-3; d_gene: TRBD1; v_gene: TRBV19; CDR3nt: TGTGCCAGTAGTCGACCCGAAACACAGGGGGCAAGCACAGATACGCAGTATTTT; CDR3aa: CASSRPETQGASTDTQYF
abundance: -; j_gene: TRBJ2-7; d_gene: TRBD2; v_gene: TRBV28; CDR3nt: TGTGCCAGCAGTTTAGGGACTAGCGACTACGAGCAGTACTTC; CDR3aa: CASSLGTSDYEQYF
abundance: -; j_gene: TRBJ1-1; d_gene: -; v_gene: TRBV29-1; CDR3nt: TGCAGCGTGGGGGAGCGGGGGCTTACTGAAGCTTTCTTT; CDR3aa: CSVGERGLTEAFF
abundance: -; j_gene: TRBJ2-3; d_gene: -; v_gene: TRBV27; CDR3nt: TGTGCCAGCAGTTCGTGGCAGGTTTACACAGATACGCAGTATTTT; CDR3aa: CASSSWQVYTDTQYF
abundance: -; j_gene: TRBJ2-1; d_gene: -; v_gene: TRBV9; CDR3nt: TGTGCCAGCAGCGTAGAAGGTTCGAGCTCCTACAATGAGCAGTTCTTC; CDR3aa: CASSVEGSSSYNEQFF
abundance: -; j_gene: TRBJ2-7; d_gene: TRBD1; v_gene: TRBV7-6; CDR3nt: TGTGCCAGCAGCTTAGCGCCCAAGGACAGGGGTTACTTCGAGCAGTACTTC; CDR3aa: CASSLAPKDRGYFEQYF
abundance: -; j_gene: TRBJ1-1; d_gene: -; v_gene: TRBV19; CDR3nt: TGTGCCAGTAATTGGCAGGGTGGGACTGAAGCTTTCTTT; CDR3aa: CASNWQGGTEAFF
abundance: -; j_gene: TRBJ1-2; d_gene: TRBD1; v_gene: TRBV28; CDR3nt: TGTGCCAGCAGTTCAGGGACAGCTAACTATGGCTACACCTTC; CDR3aa: CASSSGTANYGYTF
abundance: -; j_gene: TRBJ2-7; d_gene: TRBD2; v_gene: TRBV28; CDR3nt: TGTGCCAGCAGTTCCGGGACTAGGGGTCCCTACGAGCAGTACTTC; CDR3aa: CASSSGTRGPYEQYF
abundance: -; j_gene: TRBJ2-1; d_gene: -; v_gene: TRBV6-5; CDR3nt: TGTGCCAGCAGTTACGAGGGGCAAGATGAGCAGTTCTTC; CDR3aa: CASSYEGQDEQFF
abundance: -; j_gene: TRBJ2-1; d_gene: -; v_gene: TRBV9; CDR3nt: TGTGCCAGCAGCGTTCGACCCTCCGTTGAGCAGTTCTTC; CDR3aa: CASSVRPSVEQFF
abundance: -; j_gene: TRBJ2-5; d_gene: TRBD2; v_gene: TRBV7-9; CDR3nt: TGTGCCAGCAGCGGACAGCCTGGACGGGAGGGGGAGACCCAGTACTTC; CDR3aa: CASSGQPGREGETQYF
abundance: -; j_gene: TRBJ2-7; d_gene: -; v_gene: TRBV6-5; CDR3nt: TGTGCCAGCAGTTGGGGGGACAGCTCTTACGAGCAGTACTTC; CDR3aa: CASSWGDSSYEQYF
abundance: -; j_gene: TRBJ2-5; d_gene: -; v_gene: TRBV19; CDR3nt: TGTGCCAGTAGTATAGCTGGGGGGGAGACCCAGTACTTC; CDR3aa: CASSIAGGETQYF
abundance: -; j_gene: TRBJ2-7; d_gene: -; v_gene: TRBV9; CDR3nt: TGTGCCAGCAGCGCCTTCACAGGATCCTACGAGCAGTACTTC; CDR3aa: CASSAFTGSYEQYF
abundance: -; j_gene: TRBJ2-2; d_gene: -; v_gene: TRBV27; CDR3nt: TGTGCCAGCGGACCGATAAGCGGGGAGCTGTTTTTT; CDR3aa: CASGPISGELFF
abundance: -; j_gene: TRBJ2-7; d_gene: TRBD1; v_gene: TRBV5-4; CDR3nt: TGTGCCAGCAGCTTGGGACAGGGAGCAACCTACGAGCAGTACTTC; CDR3aa: CASSLGQGATYEQYF
abundance: few; j_gene: TRBJ2-2; d_gene: TRBD2; v_gene: TRBV6-1; CDR3nt: TGTGCCAGCAGTGCGGGGGGTGAGTCCGGGGAGCTGTTTTTT; CDR3aa: CASSAGGESGELFF
abundance: once; j_gene: TRBJ2-3; d_gene: -; v_gene: TRBV7-8; CDR3nt: TGTGCCAGCAGCTCGCTCCTGAGCGGGAGCACAGATACGCAGTATTTT; CDR3aa: CASSSLLSGSTDTQYF
abundance: few; j_gene: TRBJ2-7; d_gene: TRBD1; v_gene: TRBV6-1; CDR3nt: TGTGCCAGCAGTGAAGGGCAGGGGGTCTCCTACGAGCAGTACTTC; CDR3aa: CASSEGQGVSYEQYF
abundance: -; j_gene: TRBJ1-1; d_gene: -; v_gene: TRBV7-3; CDR3nt: TGTGCCAGCAGCTTAACTAGGGGTAGTGAAGCTTTCTTT; CDR3aa: CASSLTRGSEAFF
abundance: -; j_gene: TRBJ2-2; d_gene: -; v_gene: TRBV5-1; CDR3nt: TGCGCCAGCAGCTTGGGATGGACCACCGGGGAGCTGTTTTTT; CDR3aa: CASSLGWTTGELFF
abundance: few; j_gene: TRBJ2-3; d_gene: -; v_gene: TRBV27; CDR3nt: TGTGCCAGCAGTTTAGCGGTTACGGGCACAGATACGCAGTATTTT; CDR3aa: CASSLAVTGTDTQYF
abundance: -; j_gene: TRBJ2-7; d_gene: TRBD2; v_gene: TRBV4-1; CDR3nt: TGCGCCAGCAGCCAAGCCGCGGCTAGCGGCTACGAGCAGTACTTC; CDR3aa: CASSQAAASGYEQYF
abundance: -; j_gene: TRBJ2-3; d_gene: TRBD2; v_gene: TRBV9; CDR3nt: TGTGCCAGCAGCGCCCGGACTAGCGGGAGCAGGACGCAGTATTTT; CDR3aa: CASSARTSGSRTQYF
abundance: -; j_gene: TRBJ2-1; d_gene: TRBD1; v_gene: TRBV9; CDR3nt: TGTGCCAGCAGCCCTTACAGGGGTTATGAGCAGTTCTTC; CDR3aa: CASSPYRGYEQFF
abundance: -; j_gene: TRBJ2-7; d_gene: TRBD1; v_gene: TRBV19; CDR3nt: TGTGCCAGTAGCCCTTGGACAGGCGATTCCTACGAGCAGTACTTC; CDR3aa: CASSPWTGDSYEQYF
abundance: -; j_gene: TRBJ2-7; d_gene: TRBD2; v_gene: TRBV2; CDR3nt: TGTGCCAGCAGGGGGACTAGCGGCCTAGGGAGCGAGCAGTACTTC; CDR3aa: CASRGTSGLGSEQYF
abundance: -; j_gene: TRBJ2-3; d_gene: -; v_gene: TRBV28; CDR3nt: TGTGCCAGCAGTTTGGGTAGCGGAAGCACAGATACGCAGTATTTT; CDR3aa: CASSLGSGSTDTQYF
abundance: -; j_gene: TRBJ2-7; d_gene: -; v_gene: TRBV10-3; CDR3nt: TGTGCCAGCAGTCGATCCGTAGGGGGCTCCTACGAGCAGTACTTC; CDR3aa: CASSRSVGGSYEQYF
abundance: once; j_gene: TRBJ2-1; d_gene: -; v_gene: TRBV10-1; CDR3nt: TGCGCCAGCAGCCTGGACGGGTACAATGAGCAGTTCTTC; CDR3aa: CASSLDGYNEQFF
abundance: -; j_gene: TRBJ1-4; d_gene: -; v_gene: TRBV28; CDR3nt: TGTGCCAGCAGTTTACTTCCTGGGGAAAAACTGTTTTTT; CDR3aa: CASSLLPGEKLFF
abundance: -; j_gene: TRBJ2-3; d_gene: TRBD2; v_gene: TRBV28; CDR3nt: TGTGCCAGCAGTGGGGAGGGCCCCACAGATACGCAGTATTTT; CDR3aa: CASSGEGPTDTQYF
abundance: -; j_gene: TRBJ2-1; d_gene: TRBD2; v_gene: TRBV9; CDR3nt: TGTGCCAGCAGCTTGGGGGCTAGCGGGAGCAATGAGCAGTTCTTC; CDR3aa: CASSLGASGSNEQFF
abundance: -; j_gene: TRBJ2-7; d_gene: -; v_gene: TRBV27; CDR3nt: TGTGCCAGCAGTTTGGGCCCCGGCTACGAGCAGTACTTC; CDR3aa: CASSLGPGYEQYF
abundance: few; j_gene: TRBJ2-7; d_gene: TRBD1; v_gene: TRBV2; CDR3nt: TGTGCCAGCAGTGTGCTTTGGGACAGTTCCTACGAGCAGTACTTC; CDR3aa: CASSVLWDSSYEQYF
abundance: -; j_gene: TRBJ2-1; d_gene: -; v_gene: TRBV5-6; CDR3nt: TGTGCCAGCAGGGGCGGGACAGAGTTCTTC; CDR3aa: CASRGGTEFF